What follows are 22 T cell receptor beta chains derived from one specimen sequenced in a study of T cell clonality in common variable immunodeficiency. Generated by immunoSEQ multiplex PCR, the TCRdb table keeps only in-frame clones and is missing some. This sample comprises some 28,000 clones, none seen once only. The sample comprised peripheral blood mononuclear cells. The receptors here all came from a person aged 18 to 69 in good health.

This clone has only a few counts. The read ends 3 residues early relative to the CDR3; the germline J gene fills the gap. The chain is built from TRBV6-4 and TRBJ1-2; 7 positions match TRBD1. Germline V CDR1 and CDR2: MRHNA, SNTAGT. The CDR3 is 16 amino acids. The CDR3 region is CASSDLQGRHHNDYTF. CDR3 DNA (partial): TGTGCCAGCAGTGACTTACAGGGGCGCCACCACAATGAC.

This clone turned up a few times. The observed sequence ends 3 residues before the CDR3 terminus, with the missing tail filled in from the germline J gene. This chain links TRBV5-4 with TRBJ2-1; D is perhaps TRBD1 (6 bases). Trimming removed 2 bases from V and 4 bases from J, with 7 bases in between. Germline V CDR1 and CDR2: SGHNT, YYREEE (reference sequence). The CDR3 loop spans 13 amino acids. This CDR3 reads CASSFQGYNEQFF. Incomplete CDR3 DNA: TGTGCCAGCAGCTTTCAGGGGTACAATGAG. Based on the CDR3 plus reference TRBV5-4 and TRBJ2-1, the full variable domain is ETGVTQSPTHLIKTRGQQVTLRCSSQSGHNTVSWYQQALGQGPQFIFQYYREEENGRGNFPPRFSGLQFPNYSSELNVNALELDDSALYLCASSFQGYNEQFFGPGTRLTVL.

To note about this clone: Read sequence stops 3 residues before the CDR3 end, and the germline J gene provides the missing end. This rearrangement joins TRBV7-3 to TRBJ2-3; possible D gene TRBD1, 5 bases. CDR3 size: 15 residues. Germline V gene data show CDR1 as SGHTA and CDR2 as FQGTGA. The CDR3 bases that were read are TGTGCCAGCAGCTTGTCAGGGATCCCCCAAGAGACG. This sequence encodes CASSLSGIPQET. The complete CDR3 sequence is CASSLSGIPQETQYF.

Remarks on this clone: With the read ending 3 residues before the CDR3 end, the germline J gene is used to fill in that end. The J gene is TRBJ1-4, the V gene TRBV29-1; 8 nucleotides line up with TRBD1. This CDR3 contains 13 residues. Trimming cost V 8 bases and J 4 bases; bases outside gene matches: 6. Germline V gene sequence: CDR1 SQVTM, CDR2 ANQGSEA. CDR3 region: CSILGQGNEKLFF. Incomplete CDR3 DNA: TGCAGCATTTTAGGACAGGGTAATGAAAAA.

This clone was picked up many times. The read stops 3 residues short of the end of the CDR3; the missing end is completed from the germline J gene. The chain links TRBV20-1 to TRBJ2-3, with TRBD2 matching 11 bases. Germline loops: CDR1 DFQATT, CDR2 SNEGSKA (reference sequence). J gave up 5 bases and V 6 bases, and 7 bases lay outside the gene matches. This CDR3 region has 14 residues. Incomplete CDR3 DNA: TGCAGTGCCTCTAGCGGGGGGCGAAGAGATACG. Its translation is CSASSGGRRDT. In full, the CDR3 reads CSASSGGRRDTQYF.

The table lists this clone with many counts. Other DNA sequences in this sample translate to the same CDR3. The CDR3 is CASSLERANEKLFF. Incomplete CDR3 DNA: TGCGCCAGCAGCCTTGAACGGGCTAATGAAAAA. The genes are TRBV5-1 and TRBJ1-4, with D unresolved. The read comes to an end 3 residues before the CDR3 does, leaving the germline J gene to fill in the end. With 4 bases removed from V and 3 bases from J, the gap between germline ends came to 10 bases. The CDR3 is 14 residues long. The germline V gene has CDR1 SGHRS and CDR2 YFSETQ.

There are a few counts of this clone. The read gets to within 3 residues of the CDR3 end, and the germline J gene fills in the rest. The chain recombines TRBV2 with TRBJ2-1, with 7 bases lining up with TRBD2. The CDR3 runs to 15 residues. V gave up 4 bases and J gave up 5 bases; unmatched junction bases: 8. The germline CDR1 and CDR2 sequences are SNHLY and FYNNEI. This CDR3 reads CASSGPGGGDNEQFF. The sequenced CDR3 bases are TGTGCCAGCAGTGGTCCGGGGGGAGGCGACAATGAG. Variable domain in full (rest from reference TRBV2 and TRBJ2-1): EPEVTQTPSHQVTQMGQEVILRCVPISNHLYFYWYRQILGQKVEFLVSFYNNEISEKSEIFDDQFSVERPDGSNFTLKIRSTKLEDSAMYFCASSGPGGGDNEQFFGPGTRLTVL.

Partial CDR3 DNA: TGTGCCAGCTGGTACCCCCAGCGCAATTCACCC. It yields the protein CASWYPQRNSP. The CDR3, in full, reads CASWYPQRNSPLHF. The gene calls are TRBV2 and TRBJ1-6; D is uncertain. The read gets to within 3 residues of the CDR3 end, and the germline J gene fills in the rest. The germline V gene has CDR1 SNHLY and CDR2 FYNNEI. V lost 8 bases and J lost 7, with 15 bases in between. This CDR3 spans 14 amino acids. Full variable domain (missing parts from reference TRBV2 and TRBJ1-6): EPEVTQTPSHQVTQMGQEVILRCVPISNHLYFYWYRQILGQKVEFLVSFYNNEISEKSEIFDDQFSVERPDGSNFTLKIRSTKLEDSAMYFCASWYPQRNSPLHFGNGTRLTVT.

This clone has just a few counts. The read gets to within 3 residues of the CDR3 end, and the germline J gene fills in the rest. The V and J genes are TRBV13 and TRBJ2-6, with D perhaps matching TRBD1 (5 bases). The V gene's germline CDR1 is PRHDT and CDR2 FYEKMQ (reference sequence). The CDR3 has 14 amino acids. V lost 6 bases and J 2 bases, leaving 8 bases between the germline ends. The CDR3 is CASRGPTGANVLTF. CDR3 bases read: TGTGCCAGCAGGGGGCCCACTGGGGCCAACGTC.

A note on this clone: With the read ending 3 residues before the CDR3 end, the germline J gene is used to fill in that end. The gene calls are TRBV7-2 and TRBJ2-5; D uncertain. From germline, CDR1 is SGHTA and CDR2 FQGNSA. This CDR3 is built from 14 residues. The CDR3 is CASRLYGATDTQYF. CDR3 bases read: TGTGCCAGCAGATTGTACGGAGCCACAGATACC.

This clone has just a few counts. The observed sequence ends 3 residues before the CDR3 terminus, with the missing tail filled in from the germline J gene. The V call is TRBV5-5, the J call TRBJ2-2; TRBD1 agrees at 9 bases. CDR3 length: 15 amino acids. CDR1 is SGHKS and CDR2 is YYEKEE in the germline V gene (reference sequence). The CDR3 DNA, read in part, is TGTGCCAGCAGCTCTCCGGGACAGGGCTCTGAAAAG. The encoded protein is CASSSPGQGSEK. The CDR3 as a whole reads CASSSPGQGSEKLFF.

This clone has only a few counts. The CDR3 goes on 3 residues after the read ends, and that part is filled in from the germline J gene. This sequence joins TRBV7-9 and TRBJ2-5; D ambiguous. From germline, CDR1 is SEHNR and CDR2 FQNEAQ (reference sequence). CDR3 size: 15 residues. With 5 bases removed from V and 2 bases from J, the gap between germline ends came to 15 bases. This chain's CDR3 is CASSRLRNTQETQYF. CDR3 DNA, as far as it was read: TGTGCCAGCAGCCGTTTAAGAAATACACAAGAGACC.

This clone was seen at least ten times. The CDR3 end falls 3 residues outside the read, so it is completed with the germline J gene. This chain links TRBV19 with TRBJ2-7; 8 nucleotides match TRBD1. The CDR3 covers 15 residues. In germline, CDR1 is LNHDA, CDR2 SQIVND (reference sequence). Germline trimming cut 6 bases from V and 5 bases from J; bases unmatched to any gene: 12. The CDR3: CASSLGRGRVDEQYF. The CDR3 bases that were read are TGTGCCAGTAGCCTAGGCAGGGGGCGTGTGGACGAG.

As for this clone: The read terminates 3 residues before the CDR3 end, so the remaining end is supplied by the germline J gene. The V call is TRBV18, the J call TRBJ2-7, with D maybe TRBD2 (6 bases). The CDR3 sequence is 13 residues long. V gave up 4 bases and J gave up 5 bases, with 12 bases separating them. The germline V gene has CDR1 KGHSH and CDR2 LQKENI. The sequenced part of the CDR3 DNA is TGTGCCAGCTCACTTGCCCCGGGGGACGAG. The encoded protein is CASSLAPGDE. The entire CDR3 protein is CASSLAPGDEQYF.

This clone was seen a few times. The CDR3 end is not reached by the read, which stops 3 residues before it; the germline J gene fills it in. The chain is built from TRBV11-2 and TRBJ1-4; D gene unclear. This CDR3 is 12 amino acids long. V was shortened by 9 bases and J by 5 bases, with 10 bases between the two germline ends. Germline CDR1 is SGHAT and CDR2 is FQNNGV. The covered CDR3 bases are TGTGCCAGTCGGCGGGGAAATGAAAAA. Encoded protein: CASRRGNEK. Given in full, the CDR3 is CASRRGNEKLFF.

The CDR3 here is CASSPPSGTGGRRPQHF. CDR3 DNA (partial): TGTGCCAGCTCACCACCCTCCGGGACAGGGGGCCGACGGCCC. The chain joins TRBV18 to TRBJ1-5, with 12 bases that match TRBD1. The DNA ends 3 residues before the CDR3 does, and the rest of the CDR3 is filled in from the germline J gene. This CDR3 is built from 17 residues. Trimming took 0 bases from V and 9 from J; bases not matched to a gene: 9. Germline V lookup: CDR1 KGHSH, CDR2 LQKENI. Filled out from reference TRBV18 and TRBJ1-5, the complete variable domain reads NAGVMQNPRHLVRRRGQEARLRCSPMKGHSHVYWYRQLPEEGLKFMVYLQKENIIDESGMPKERFSAEFPKEGPSILRIQQVVRGDSAAYFCASSPPSGTGGRRPQHFGDGTRLSIL.

This clone was picked up many times. The read stops 3 residues short of the end of the CDR3; the missing end is completed from the germline J gene. The V call is TRBV4-1, the J call TRBJ1-2; no reliable D call. The CDR3 extends over 14 amino acids. Germline V gene lookup returns CDR1 MGHRA and CDR2 YSYEKL. CDR3 sequence reads: CASSPGPGNRGYTF. The part of the CDR3 DNA that was read is TGCGCCAGCAGCCCTGGGCCGGGGAATAGGGGC.

This clone was observed a handful of times. The read ends 3 residues early relative to the CDR3; the germline J gene fills the gap. The rearrangement uses TRBV18 and TRBJ2-3; D may be TRBD2 (5 bases). The CDR3 extends over 14 amino acids. Germline V gives CDR1 KGHSH, CDR2 LQKENI. The CDR3 bases that were read are TGTGCCAGCTCACCCGAGGGCTCCTATCAGCCG. This translates into CASSPEGSYQP. The whole CDR3 sequence is CASSPEGSYQPQYF.

The sample holds many counts of this clone. The read is 3 residues too short to cover the CDR3 end, so that end is filled in from the germline J gene. The chain carries TRBV29-1 and TRBJ2-5, with TRBD1 matching over 7 bases. The germline CDR1 and CDR2 sequences are SQVTM and ANQGSEA. The CDR3 covers 13 residues. J lost 2 bases, V lost 7 bases, and 7 bases had no gene match. CDR3 loop: CSGDMGQQETQYF. The part of the CDR3 DNA that was read is TGCAGCGGCGACATGGGACAGCAAGAGACC.

This clone was detected many times. Sequencing ends 3 residues short of the CDR3 end; the germline J gene provides the rest. This sequence joins TRBV29-1 and TRBJ2-5, with D possibly TRBD1 on 6 matching bases. Per germline, CDR1 SQVTM and CDR2 ANQGSEA. The CDR3 spans 13 residues. The V and J ends lost 7 bases and 3 bases respectively, with 15 bases between them. Partial CDR3 DNA: TGCAGCGGCTCAAATAGGGGGAAAGAGACC. Translating gives CSGSNRGKET. The full CDR3 protein reads CSGSNRGKETQYF.

The table lists this clone with many counts. The CDR3 end falls 3 residues outside the read, so it is completed with the germline J gene. The chain employs TRBV28 and TRBJ2-7; D is ambiguous. Per the germline V gene, CDR1 is MDHEN and CDR2 is SYDVKM. This CDR3 is 13 amino acids long. The germline V and J ends were trimmed by 2 bases and 3 bases, with 8 bases remaining between them. The CDR3 DNA, read in part, is TGTGCCAGCAGTTTAGCTCCCGGCTACGAG. Translated, it gives CASSLAPGYE. In full, the CDR3 reads CASSLAPGYEQYF.

This clone was detected many times. Read data end 3 residues before the CDR3 end; the end is taken from the germline J gene. V gene TRBV6-1 combines with J gene TRBJ1-6, with a weak D call TRBD1 (5 bases). The CDR3 sequence is 15 residues long. V shed 3 bases and J shed 5 bases, with 11 bases lying between them. Germline V gene data show CDR1 as MNHNS and CDR2 as SASEGT. Incomplete CDR3 DNA: TGTGCCAGCAGTGATAGGGGCCTCAATAATTCACCC. Translation gives CASSDRGLNNSP. The full-length CDR3 reads as CASSDRGLNNSPLHF.